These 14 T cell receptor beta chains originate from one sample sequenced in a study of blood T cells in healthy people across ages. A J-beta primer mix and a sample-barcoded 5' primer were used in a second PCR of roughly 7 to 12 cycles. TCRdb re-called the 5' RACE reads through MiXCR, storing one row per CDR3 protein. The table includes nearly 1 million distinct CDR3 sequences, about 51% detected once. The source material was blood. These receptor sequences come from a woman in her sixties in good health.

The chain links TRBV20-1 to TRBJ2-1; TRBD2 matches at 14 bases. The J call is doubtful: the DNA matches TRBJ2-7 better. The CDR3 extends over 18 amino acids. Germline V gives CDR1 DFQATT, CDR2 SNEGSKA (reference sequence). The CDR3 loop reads CSAAGTSGRGSSYNEQYF. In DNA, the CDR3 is TGCAGTGCAGCCGGGACTAGCGGGAGAGGGAGCTCCTACAATGAGCAGTACTTC.

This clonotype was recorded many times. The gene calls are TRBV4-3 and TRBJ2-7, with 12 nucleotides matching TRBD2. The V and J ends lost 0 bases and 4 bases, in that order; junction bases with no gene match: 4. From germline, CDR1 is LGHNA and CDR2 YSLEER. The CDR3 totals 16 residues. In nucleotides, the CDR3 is TGCGCCAGCAGCCAAGATGGGACTAGCGGGTTTTACGAGCAGTACTTC. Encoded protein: CASSQDGTSGFYEQYF.

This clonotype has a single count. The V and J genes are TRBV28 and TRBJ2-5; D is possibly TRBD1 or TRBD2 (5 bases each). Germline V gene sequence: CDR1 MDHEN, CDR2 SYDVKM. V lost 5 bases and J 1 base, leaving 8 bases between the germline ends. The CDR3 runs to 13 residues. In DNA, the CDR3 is TGTGCCAGCAGTAAGGGGACCCAAGAGACCCAGTACTTC. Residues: CASSKGTQETQYF.

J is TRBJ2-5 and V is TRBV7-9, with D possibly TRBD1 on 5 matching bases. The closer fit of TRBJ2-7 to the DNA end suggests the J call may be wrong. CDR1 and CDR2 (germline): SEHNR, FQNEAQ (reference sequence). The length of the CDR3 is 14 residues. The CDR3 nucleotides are TGTGCCAGCAGCTTAAAACAGGTACCCTACGAGCAGTACTTC. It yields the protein CASSLKQVPYEQYF.

CDR3 sequence reads: CSARDLTGGNYEQYF. CDR3 DNA: TGCAGTGCTAGAGATCTAACGGGAGGGAACTACGAGCAGTACTTC. The chain employs TRBV20-1 and TRBJ2-7; TRBD2 matches at 8 bases. The CDR3 spans 15 residues. Unmatched junction bases numbered 7, after V lost 0 bases and J lost 3 bases. CDR1 and CDR2 (germline): DFQATT, SNEGSKA (reference sequence).

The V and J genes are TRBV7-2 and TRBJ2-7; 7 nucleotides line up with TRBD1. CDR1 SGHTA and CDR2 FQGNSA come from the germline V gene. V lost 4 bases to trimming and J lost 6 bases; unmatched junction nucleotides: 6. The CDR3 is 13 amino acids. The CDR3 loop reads CASSSNRGREQYF. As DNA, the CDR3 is TGTGCCAGCAGCTCCAACAGGGGTCGCGAGCAGTACTTC.

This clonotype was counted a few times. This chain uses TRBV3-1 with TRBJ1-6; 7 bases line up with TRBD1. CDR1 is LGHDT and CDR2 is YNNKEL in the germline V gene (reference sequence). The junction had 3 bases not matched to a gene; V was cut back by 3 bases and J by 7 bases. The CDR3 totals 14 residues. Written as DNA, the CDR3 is TGTGCCAGCAGCCACGGACAGGAAAATTCACCCCTCCACTTT. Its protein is CASSHGQENSPLHF.

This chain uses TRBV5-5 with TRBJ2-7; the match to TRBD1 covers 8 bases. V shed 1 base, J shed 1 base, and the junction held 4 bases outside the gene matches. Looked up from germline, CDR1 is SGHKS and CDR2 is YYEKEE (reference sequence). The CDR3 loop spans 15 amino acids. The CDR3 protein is CASSLTGGISYEQYF. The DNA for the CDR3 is TGTGCCAGCAGCTTGACAGGGGGGATTTCCTACGAGCAGTACTTC.

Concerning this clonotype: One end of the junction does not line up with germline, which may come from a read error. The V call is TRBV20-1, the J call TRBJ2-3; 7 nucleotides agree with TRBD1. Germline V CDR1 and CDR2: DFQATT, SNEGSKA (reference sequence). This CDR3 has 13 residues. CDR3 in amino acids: CSPRGQSTDTQYF. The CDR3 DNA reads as TGCAGTCCTAGGGGACAGAGCACAGATACGCAGTATTTT.

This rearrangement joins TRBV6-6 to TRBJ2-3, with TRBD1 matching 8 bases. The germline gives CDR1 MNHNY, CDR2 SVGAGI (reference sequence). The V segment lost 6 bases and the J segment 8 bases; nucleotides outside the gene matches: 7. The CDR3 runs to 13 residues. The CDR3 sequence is CASSPDGQGTQYF. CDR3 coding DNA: TGTGCCAGCAGCCCAGACGGACAGGGTACGCAGTATTTT.

Here the CDR3 reads CASSNRVGTYEQYF. The CDR3 nucleotides are TGTGCCAGCAGTAACAGGGTTGGGACCTACGAGCAGTACTTC. The V and J genes are TRBV28 and TRBJ2-7; tentative D call: TRBD1 (6 bases). Per germline, CDR1 MDHEN and CDR2 SYDVKM. The CDR3 contains 14 residues. V lost 5 bases and J lost 2, with 13 bases in between.

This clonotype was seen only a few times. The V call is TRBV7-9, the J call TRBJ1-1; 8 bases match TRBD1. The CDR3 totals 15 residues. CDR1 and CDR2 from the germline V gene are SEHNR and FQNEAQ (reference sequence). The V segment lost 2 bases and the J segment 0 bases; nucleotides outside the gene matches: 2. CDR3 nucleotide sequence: TGTGCCAGCAGCTTACAGGGGGCGGTGAACACTGAAGCTTTCTTT. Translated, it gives CASSLQGAVNTEAFF.

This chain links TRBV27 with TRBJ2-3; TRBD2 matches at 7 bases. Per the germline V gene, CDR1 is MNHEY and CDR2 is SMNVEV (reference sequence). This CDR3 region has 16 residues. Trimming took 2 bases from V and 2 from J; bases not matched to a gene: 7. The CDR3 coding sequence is TGTGCCAGCAGTTTAACGTCGGGACTAAACACAGATACGCAGTATTTT. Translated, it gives CASSLTSGLNTDTQYF.

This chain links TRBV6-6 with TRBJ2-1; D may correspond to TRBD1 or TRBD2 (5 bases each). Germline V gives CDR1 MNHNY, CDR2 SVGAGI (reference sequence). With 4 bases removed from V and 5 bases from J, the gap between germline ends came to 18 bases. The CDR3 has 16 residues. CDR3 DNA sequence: TGTGCCAGCAGTTGGGGCTCGGGGCTCCGTGACAATGAGCAGTTCTTC. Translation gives CASSWGSGLRDNEQFF.